The 18 T cell receptor beta chains listed next were all sequenced from one sample in a study of cytomegalovirus exposure and HLA in healthy donors. In the PCR, 60 Vbeta and 13 Jbeta primers were used. Data came from immunoSEQ multiplex PCR; TCRdb stores just in-frame clones and leaves some out. In the table there are about 180,000 clones, 80% to 85% of which are singletons. Material: PBMCs. These receptors all stem from a man younger than 40 in good health and CMV-seronegative.

This clone was detected a few times. The chain has TRBV29-1 and TRBJ1-1, with TRBD1 matching 7 bases. The CDR3 runs 15 residues. J was trimmed by 4 bases and V by 5 bases; bases with no gene match: 13. Per the germline V gene, CDR1 is SQVTM and CDR2 is ANQGSEA. The CDR3 DNA follows: TGCAGCGTTCAGGGGGGCCAGGGTTGGGGCACTGAAGCTTTCTTT. Translating gives CSVQGGQGWGTEAFF.

This sequence joins TRBV28 and TRBJ1-1; D ambiguous. The CDR3 is 14 amino acids. CDR1 MDHEN and CDR2 SYDVKM come from the germline V gene. V was trimmed by 6 bases and J by 2 bases, leaving 13 bases between them. CDR3 in DNA: TGTGCCAGCAGGGCCCTTAATCCCAACACTGAAGCTTTCTTT. It specifies CASRALNPNTEAFF.

The genes are TRBV28 and TRBJ2-7, with 16 bases fitting TRBD2. CDR3 size: 17 residues. The germline V gene has CDR1 MDHEN and CDR2 SYDVKM. Trimming removed 1 base from V and 7 bases from J; junction bases left unmatched: 7. In DNA form, the CDR3 reads TGTGCCAGCAGTTTATCGTTGGGACTAGCGGGAGGGCTTGAGCAGTACTTC. Translating it yields CASSLSLGLAGGLEQYF.

This rearrangement joins TRBV5-1 to TRBJ2-5; D perhaps matches TRBD2 (5 bases). The tail of the sequence fits TRBJ2-7 better, so the J call may be wrong. The CDR3 runs to 16 residues. From germline, CDR1 is SGHRS and CDR2 YFSETQ. This CDR3 reads CASSPEGLVQTYEQYF. CDR3 DNA: TGCGCCAGCAGCCCCGAAGGACTGGTTCAAACCTACGAGCAGTACTTC.

V usage is TRBV5-4 and J usage is TRBJ2-7; tentatively, D is TRBD2 (6 bases). CDR1 and CDR2 from the germline V gene are SGHNT and YYREEE (reference sequence). The germline V and J ends were trimmed by 4 bases and 9 bases, with 23 bases remaining between them. The CDR3 covers 15 residues. The CDR3 DNA reads TGTGCCAGCAGCGTACCCGGGACGGGGGTTCAGGGGCAGTACTTC. This translates into CASSVPGTGVQGQYF.

The rearrangement links TRBV5-5 to TRBJ2-3; D is possibly TRBD1 (6 bases). Per the germline V gene, CDR1 is SGHKS and CDR2 is YYEKEE (reference sequence). The length of the CDR3 is 14 residues. V lost 3 bases to trimming and J lost 4 bases, with 12 bases between them. The DNA of the CDR3 is TGTGCCAGCAGCTCCCAAGGGGGACCAGATACGCAGTATTTT. This encodes CASSSQGGPDTQYF. Full variable domain (outside the CDR3, taken from reference TRBV5-5 and TRBJ2-3): DAGVTQSPTHLIKTRGQQVTLRCSPISGHKSVSWYQQVLGQGPQFIFQYYEKEERGRGNFPDRFSARQFPNYSSELNVNALLLGDSALYLCASSSQGGPDTQYFGPGTRLTVL.

This clone was found once. This CDR3 is also generated by other DNA sequences in the sample. This rearrangement joins TRBV5-1 to TRBJ2-5; unclear D gene. Between the trimmed V and J ends, which lost 3 bases and 2 bases, there was a span of 2 bases. Germline loops: CDR1 SGHRS, CDR2 YFSETQ. This CDR3 spans 11 amino acids. CDR3 DNA sequence: TGCGCCAGCAGCTCGCAAGAGACCCAGTACTTC. Protein: CASSSQETQYF.

The V call is TRBV6-6, the J call TRBJ2-2; no clear D. The V end was cut by 10 bases, the J end by 0 bases, with 12 bases between. Germline lookup yields CDR1 MNHNY and CDR2 SVGAGI (reference sequence). The CDR3 runs 14 residues. The CDR3 spells CATPTIPNTGELFF. CDR3 nucleotide sequence: TGTGCCACCCCTACTATTCCGAACACCGGGGAGCTGTTTTTT.

The CDR3 region has the DNA TGTGCCAGCAGTCAAGGGGGAGCGGGAAATGACACAGATACGCAGTATTTT. Its protein product is CASSQGGAGNDTDTQYF. This chain connects TRBV7-9 to TRBJ2-3; possible D gene TRBD2, 7 bases. The V end lost 6 bases, the J end lost 2 bases, and 21 bases lay between the germline ends. The V gene's germline CDR1 is SEHNR and CDR2 FQNEAQ (reference sequence). The CDR3 loop spans 17 amino acids. Full variable domain (missing parts from reference TRBV7-9 and TRBJ2-3): DTGVSQNPRHKITKRGQNVTFRCDPISEHNRLYWYRQTLGQGPEFLTYFQNEAQLEKSRLLSDRFSAERPKGSFSTLEIQRTEQGDSAMYLCASSQGGAGNDTDTQYFGPGTRLTVL.

The chain couples TRBV9 to TRBJ2-7; 9 bases line up with TRBD2. CDR3 size: 15 residues. Germline loops: CDR1 SGDLS, CDR2 YYNGEE. Trimming removed 0 bases from V and 2 bases from J; junction bases left unmatched: 3. The CDR3 loop is CASSVGAGGPYEQYF. The CDR3 bases are TGTGCCAGCAGCGTAGGAGCGGGAGGCCCCTACGAGCAGTACTTC.

CDR3 loop: CASSSPLNTEAFF. The CDR3 DNA reads as TGTGCCAGCAGTTCCCCCTTGAACACTGAAGCTTTCTTT. The chain uses TRBV28 and TRBJ1-1; D not certain. This CDR3 has 13 amino acids. Germline-derived CDR1 and CDR2 are MDHEN and SYDVKM. The V and J ends lost 4 bases and 0 bases respectively, with 6 bases between them.

Regarding this clone: An end of the junction does not agree with germline; a read error may underlie this. The chain combines TRBV7-9 with TRBJ2-7; TRBD2 matches 8 bases. Germline V gene lookup returns CDR1 SEHNR and CDR2 FQNEAQ (reference sequence). This CDR3 region has 16 residues. Here the CDR3 DNA reads TGTTCCAGCAGCTTACCTTCCATTAGCGGGGTTTACGAGCAGTACTTC. Translating gives CSSSLPSISGVYEQYF.

The J gene is TRBJ1-2, the V gene TRBV29-1; D uncertain. Trimming left V 4 bases short and J 2 bases short, with 8 bases between. Germline loops: CDR1 SQVTM, CDR2 ANQGSEA. CDR3 size: 12 residues. The CDR3 region is CSVGMTNYGYTF. The CDR3 DNA sequence: TGCAGCGTTGGAATGACAAACTATGGCTACACCTTC. Full variable domain (remainder filled in from reference TRBV29-1 and TRBJ1-2): SAVISQKPSRDICQRGTSLTIQCQVDSQVTMMFWYRQQPGQSLTLIATANQGSEATYESGFVIDKFPISRPNLTFSTLTVSNMSPEDSSIYLCSVGMTNYGYTFGSGTRLTVV.

V usage is TRBV6-5 and J usage is TRBJ2-5; D might be TRBD2 (5 bases). Trimming cost V 6 bases and J 5 bases, with 19 bases left between them. CDR1 MNHEY and CDR2 SVGAGI come from the germline V gene. This CDR3 is built from 15 residues. CDR3 DNA: TGTGCCAGCAGCCCCGGCGAACTAGTAGGCGAGACCCAGTACTTC. Its protein is CASSPGELVGETQYF.

The chain links TRBV7-9 to TRBJ2-7; a possible D gene is TRBD1 (5 bases). The CDR3 is 14 residues long. V shed 6 bases and J shed 0 bases, with 12 bases lying between them. Germline V CDR1 and CDR2: SEHNR, FQNEAQ (reference sequence). CDR3 coding DNA: TGTGCCAGCAGTCCCGACAGCGTCTCCTACGAGCAGTACTTC. It specifies CASSPDSVSYEQYF.

The chain recombines TRBV6-5 with TRBJ2-7, with 9 bases that match TRBD1. The V gene's germline CDR1 is MNHEY and CDR2 SVGAGI. V gave up 4 bases and J gave up 2 bases; unmatched junction bases: 6. The CDR3 consists of 15 residues. The CDR3 sequence: CASSWGQGMTYEQYF. The CDR3, as DNA: TGTGCCAGCAGTTGGGGACAGGGAATGACCTACGAGCAGTACTTC.

This chain joins TRBV6-5 and TRBJ1-5, with 8 bases lining up with TRBD1. CDR1 and CDR2 (germline): MNHEY, SVGAGI. There are 14 residues in the CDR3. V trimming: 5 bases; J trimming: 7 bases; junction bases outside the gene matches: 7. The CDR3 bases are TGTGCCAGCAGTAATCTGGACAGGGACCAGCCCCAGCATTTT. Protein sequence: CASSNLDRDQPQHF.

The chain employs TRBV30 and TRBJ2-7; D not certain. With 2 bases removed from V and 9 bases from J, the gap between germline ends came to 14 bases. CDR1 is GTSNPN and CDR2 is SVGIG in the germline V gene (reference sequence). This CDR3 spans 12 amino acids. The CDR3 nucleotides read TGTGCCTGGAGTTCGGGTGTTGGCGGGCAGTACTTC. Protein product: CAWSSGVGGQYF.